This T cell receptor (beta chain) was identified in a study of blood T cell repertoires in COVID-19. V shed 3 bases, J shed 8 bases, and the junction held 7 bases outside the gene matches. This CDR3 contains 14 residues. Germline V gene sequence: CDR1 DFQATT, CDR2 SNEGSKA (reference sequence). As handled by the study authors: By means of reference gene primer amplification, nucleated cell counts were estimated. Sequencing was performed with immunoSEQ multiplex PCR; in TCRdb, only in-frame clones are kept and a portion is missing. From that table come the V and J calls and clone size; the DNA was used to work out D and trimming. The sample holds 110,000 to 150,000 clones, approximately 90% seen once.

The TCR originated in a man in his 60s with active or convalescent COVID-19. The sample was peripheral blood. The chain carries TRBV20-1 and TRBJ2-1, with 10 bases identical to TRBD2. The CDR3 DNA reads TGCAGTGCTAGTGAAGCGGGGGGGCGGGATGAGCAGTTCTTC. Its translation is CSASEAGGRDEQFF.